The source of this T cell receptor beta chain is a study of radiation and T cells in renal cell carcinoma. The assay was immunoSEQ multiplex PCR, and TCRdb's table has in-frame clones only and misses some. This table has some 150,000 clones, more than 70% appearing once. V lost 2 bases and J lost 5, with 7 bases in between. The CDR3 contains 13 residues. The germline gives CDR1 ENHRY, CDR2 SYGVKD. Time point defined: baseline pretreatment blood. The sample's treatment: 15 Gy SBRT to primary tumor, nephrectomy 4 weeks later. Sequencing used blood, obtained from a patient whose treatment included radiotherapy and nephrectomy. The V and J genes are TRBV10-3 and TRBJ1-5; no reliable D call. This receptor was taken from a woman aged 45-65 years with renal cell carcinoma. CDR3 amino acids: CAISEQRYQPQHF. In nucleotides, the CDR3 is TGTGCCATCAGTGAGCAACGGTATCAGCCCCAGCATTTT.